This T cell receptor (beta chain) was profiled in a study of shared clonotypes between healthy human individuals. Points from the study as a whole: Generation probabilities of non-shared clonotypes were lower (relative to those shared by all four donors).

Naive CD8 populations comprised CD45RO-negative cells positively selected for CCR7, excluding terminally differentiated effector memory CD45RA+ cells. Splitting of each subset's genomic DNA was done evenly across several immunoSEQ plates. Original analysis: With immunoSEQ giving junction-only sequences and no quality scores, filtering differed. TCRdb's table, derived via immunoSEQ multiplex PCR, lists solely in-frame clones and lacks some. V, J and clone size reflect that table, while D and trimming were determined from the DNA. The data hold roughly 2,000,000 clones, with approximately 94% observed a single time. The CDR3 has 13 residues. Germline V gives CDR1 SGHVS, CDR2 FNYEAQ. The V and J ends lost 6 bases and 2 bases respectively, with 10 bases between them. As concerns this clone: Its matching antigen is unknown.

Sample: naive CD8+ T cells sorted from blood. The rearrangement links TRBV7-6 to TRBJ2-5; D remains unclear. This TCR was sampled from a man aged 18 to 35 in good health. The DNA of the CDR3 is TGTGCCAGCAGTCCAGAGATTCAAGAGACCCAGTACTTC. Its translation: CASSPEIQETQYF.